The 17 T cell receptor beta chains below were found in one sample sequenced in a study of T-cell reconstitution after alpha-beta-depleted transplantation in children. It was with unique molecular identifiers that the TCRbeta library was prepared. TCRdb reanalysed the PCR reads using MiXCR and keeps one entry per CDR3 protein. The table lists approximately 650,000 distinct CDR3 sequences, under 15% of them singletons, with 0.75% to 0.85% in the top ten. The source material was PBMCs, sampled before TCRalphabeta/CD19-depleted stem cell transplant. These receptors all come from a girl aged 2-9 years with congenital amegakaryocytic thrombocytopenia, due to receive a stem cell transplant.

The chain combines TRBV5-1 with TRBJ2-1; 9 nucleotides align to TRBD2. Trimming at V came to 0 bases and at J to 7 bases, leaving 8 bases not matched to a gene. Germline CDR1 is SGHRS and CDR2 is YFSETQ. This CDR3 comprises 16 residues. The CDR3 coding sequence is TGCGCCAGCAGCTTGGTGGCTAGCGGGATAGGAAATGAGCAGTTCTTC. Its protein is CASSLVASGIGNEQFF.

This clonotype occurred many times. The chain carries TRBV12-3 or TRBV12-4 and TRBJ2-7; 11 bases line up with TRBD2. V lost 5 bases and J lost 4; bases outside the gene matches: 7. CDR3 length equals 15 residues. Here the CDR3 reads CASSHGTSGPYEQYF. The DNA of the CDR3 is TGTGCCAGCAGTCACGGGACTAGCGGCCCATACGAGCAGTACTTC.

V gene TRBV28 combines with J gene TRBJ2-5; 7 bases are a match to TRBD1. CDR1 is MDHEN and CDR2 is SYDVKM in the germline V gene. The V and J ends lost 7 bases and 4 bases, in that order; junction bases with no gene match: 12. This CDR3 has 15 residues. CDR3 nucleotide sequence: TGTGCCAGCACTACTGGAGACAGGGCGATAGAGACCCAGTACTTC. Translated, it gives CASTTGDRAIETQYF. Looking up the rest from reference TRBV28 and TRBJ2-5 gives the full variable domain: DVKVTQSSRYLVKRTGEKVFLECVQDMDHENMFWYRQDPGLGLRLIYFSYDVKMKEKGDIPEGYSVSREKKERFSLILESASTNQTSMYLCASTTGDRAIETQYFGPGTRLLVL.

At least ten counts were recorded for this clonotype. V usage is TRBV25-1 and J usage is TRBJ1-1; D not resolved. The CDR3 totals 15 residues. V lost 4 bases to trimming and J lost 7 bases, with 19 bases between them. The germline CDR1 and CDR2 sequences are MGHDK and SYGVNS. CDR3 loop: CASSATLTGEVEAFF. The CDR3 DNA reads as TGTGCCAGCAGTGCAACGTTGACGGGAGAAGTTGAAGCTTTCTTT.

The table lists this clonotype with a few counts. The V and J genes are TRBV3-1 and TRBJ2-1; TRBD2 is a possible D gene (6 bases). The CDR3 spans 16 residues. Between the trimmed V and J ends, which lost 0 bases and 4 bases, there was a span of 13 bases. Germline values: CDR1 LGHDT, CDR2 YNNKEL (reference sequence). The CDR3 region is CASSQETRPGYNEQFF. The CDR3 DNA sequence: TGTGCCAGCAGCCAAGAGACTAGACCGGGGTACAATGAGCAGTTCTTC.

Many counts were recorded for this clonotype. V and J are TRBV18 and TRBJ2-7; 7 nucleotides align to TRBD1. This CDR3 has 15 amino acids. CDR1 is KGHSH, CDR2 LQKENI, per germline. Trimming at V came to 3 bases and at J to 3 bases, leaving 8 bases not matched to a gene. CDR3 residues: CASSPVDRASYEQYF. The DNA of the CDR3 is TGTGCCAGCTCACCGGTTGACAGGGCGAGCTACGAGCAGTACTTC.

This clonotype has at least ten counts. This sequence joins TRBV5-1 and TRBJ1-2; 7 bases line up with TRBD1. Per germline, CDR1 SGHRS and CDR2 YFSETQ. J was trimmed by 5 bases and V by 1 base; bases with no gene match: 11. The CDR3 runs 16 residues. CDR3 DNA: TGCGCCAGCAGCTTGAACGAGGGGGCGGTATTGTATGGCTACACCTTC. It specifies CASSLNEGAVLYGYTF.

There are many counts of this clonotype. V is TRBV5-1 and J is TRBJ2-1; the match to TRBD2 covers 8 bases. Germline-derived CDR1 and CDR2 are SGHRS and YFSETQ. J lost 4 bases, V lost 0 bases, and 9 bases had no gene match. The CDR3 runs 17 residues. The CDR3 is CASSLADSGKGYNEQFF. CDR3 nucleotides: TGCGCCAGCAGCTTGGCCGATAGCGGGAAGGGTTACAATGAGCAGTTCTTC.

This clonotype was seen repeatedly, ten times or more. The chain recombines TRBV5-1 with TRBJ2-2; 8 positions match TRBD1. This CDR3 is 15 amino acids long. Trimming cost V 4 bases and J 7 bases; bases outside gene matches: 9. CDR1 SGHRS and CDR2 YFSETQ come from the germline V gene. CDR3 sequence: CASSPQTGEGGELFF. Here the CDR3 DNA reads TGCGCCAGCAGCCCCCAGACAGGGGAAGGCGGGGAGCTGTTTTTT.

There are many counts of this clonotype. The chain combines TRBV20-1 with TRBJ2-5; D gene uncertain. Germline values: CDR1 DFQATT, CDR2 SNEGSKA (reference sequence). The CDR3 runs to 12 residues. V gave up 7 bases and J gave up 2 bases, with 11 bases separating them. This CDR3 reads CSGLRSQETQYF. Here the CDR3 DNA reads TGCAGTGGTTTGAGATCTCAAGAGACCCAGTACTTC.

This clonotype was seen repeatedly, ten times or more. CDR3: CSANRDPQETQYF. The CDR3 DNA sequence: TGCAGTGCTAACCGGGACCCTCAAGAGACCCAGTACTTC. The chain recombines TRBV20-1 with TRBJ2-5; D may match TRBD1 or TRBD2 (5 bases each). V was pared by 4 bases and J by 2 bases, with 11 bases between. The germline CDR1 and CDR2 sequences are DFQATT and SNEGSKA (reference sequence). This CDR3 contains 13 residues.

This clonotype was seen more than once but under ten times. This chain uses TRBV18 with TRBJ1-3; D gene unclear. The CDR3 extends over 14 amino acids. V lost 5 bases, J lost 3 bases, and 11 bases lay in between. CDR1 and CDR2 from the germline V gene are KGHSH and LQKENI. This CDR3 is CASSIDPLGNTIYF. Here the CDR3 DNA reads TGTGCCAGCTCAATTGACCCCCTTGGAAACACCATATATTTT.

This clonotype was counted ten times or more. This chain uses TRBV11-2 with TRBJ2-4; no clear D gene. V lost 5 bases and J lost 8, with 13 bases in between. Germline loops: CDR1 SGHAT, CDR2 FQNNGV. CDR3 size: 13 residues. The CDR3 nucleotides read TGTGCCAGCAGCCTCCGGCTCGATGACATTCAGTACTTC. Translation gives CASSLRLDDIQYF.

This rearrangement joins TRBV21-1 to TRBJ1-1. TRBV21-1 counts as a pseudogene. CDR3 length equals 14 residues. The CDR3 loop is CASSTISMNTEAFF. In DNA, the CDR3 is TGTGCCAGCAGCACTATTTCCATGAACACTGAAGCTTTCTTT.

The chain recombines TRBV14 with TRBJ2-5; TRBD2 is a possible D gene (5 bases). The V end lost 4 bases, the J end lost 5 bases, and 20 bases lay between the germline ends. This CDR3 is 16 amino acids long. CDR1 is SGHDN and CDR2 is FVKESK in the germline V gene. DNA for the CDR3: TGTGCCAGCAGCCGAAATCCCAGCCCGGGCGGGGAGACCCAGTACTTC. Its translation: CASSRNPSPGGETQYF.

This clonotype was recorded many times. This chain uses TRBV20-1 with TRBJ2-5, with D tentatively TRBD2 (5 bases). The CDR3 sequence is 13 residues long. In germline, CDR1 is DFQATT, CDR2 SNEGSKA (reference sequence). V lost 6 bases, J lost 2 bases, and 13 bases lay in between. CDR3 DNA sequence: TGCAGTGCCGCCTGGACTGGGCAAGAGACCCAGTACTTC. It translates to CSAAWTGQETQYF.

The table lists this clonotype with many counts. The V and J genes are TRBV7-2 and TRBJ1-1, with TRBD1 matching 8 bases. From germline, CDR1 is SGHTA and CDR2 FQGNSA. The CDR3 covers 12 residues. V shed 4 bases and J 11 bases; nucleotides not matched to a gene: 6. CDR3 in DNA: TGTGCCAGCAGCTGGGGACAGGCGGGGGCTTTCTTT. The encoded protein is CASSWGQAGAFF.